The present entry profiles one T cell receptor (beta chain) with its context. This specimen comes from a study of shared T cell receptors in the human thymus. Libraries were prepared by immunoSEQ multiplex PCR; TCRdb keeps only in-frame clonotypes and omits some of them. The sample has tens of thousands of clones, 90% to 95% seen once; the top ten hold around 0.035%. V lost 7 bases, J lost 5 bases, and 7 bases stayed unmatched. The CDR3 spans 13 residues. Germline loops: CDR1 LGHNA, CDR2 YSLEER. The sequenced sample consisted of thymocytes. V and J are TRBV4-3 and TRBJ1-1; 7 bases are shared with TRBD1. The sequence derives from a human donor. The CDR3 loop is CASTTTGRTEAFF. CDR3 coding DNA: TGCGCCAGCACCACGACAGGGAGGACTGAAGCTTTCTTT.